Following are 19 T cell receptor beta chains from one sample sequenced in a study of shared clonotypes between healthy human individuals. Only in-frame clones appear in the TCRdb table, and some are missing; sequencing was by immunoSEQ multiplex PCR. The data show about half a million clones, with 75% to 85% seen just once and 10% to 15% held by the top ten. The specimen was PBMCs. These receptors all come from a woman between 40 and 55 years old in good health. Some clones in this sample may be carry-over from other donors' samples.

This clone was seen once. This chain connects TRBV28 to TRBJ2-3; D is undetermined. The V gene lost 4 bases and the J gene lost 4 bases, with 9 bases spanning the gap. Germline CDR1 MDHEN, CDR2 SYDVKM. The CDR3 is 13 residues long. As DNA, the CDR3 is TGTGCCAGCAGTTATGAGACTCCAGATACGCAGTATTTT. It codes for CASSYETPDTQYF.

This clone was detected only a few times. The chain has TRBV6-1 and TRBJ1-2; D perhaps matches TRBD1 (6 bases). CDR3 size: 14 residues. Between the trimmed V and J ends, which lost 0 bases and 8 bases, there was a span of 13 bases. The germline V gene has CDR1 MNHNS and CDR2 SASEGT. For the CDR3, the DNA is TGTGCCAGCAGTGAAGCTCAGGGGCTAGGAGGCTACACCTTC. Translated: CASSEAQGLGGYTF.

The V gene is TRBV5-4, the J gene TRBJ2-1, with TRBD2 identical over 8 bases. The germline V gene encodes CDR1 SGHNT and CDR2 YYREEE (reference sequence). The CDR3 length is 14 residues. V was pared by 4 bases and J by 13 bases, with 13 bases of the junction left unmatched. The DNA of the CDR3 is TGTGCCAGCAGCCTTCCTACCGGGACTAGGGGCCAGTTCTTC. This gives the protein CASSLPTGTRGQFF.

This clone appeared a single time. The V call is TRBV6-1, the J call TRBJ1-5, with a weak D call TRBD1 (5 bases). The CDR3 contains 16 residues. V lost 2 bases, J lost 3 bases, and 14 bases lay in between. The germline V gene encodes CDR1 MNHNS and CDR2 SASEGT. CDR3 sequence: CASSEYAGAVNQPQHF. In DNA, the CDR3 is TGTGCCAGCAGTGAATACGCTGGGGCAGTCAATCAGCCCCAGCATTTT.

This clone was seen many times. J is TRBJ2-7 and V is TRBV9; D is perhaps TRBD1 (6 bases). This CDR3 has 15 amino acids. Germline V CDR1 and CDR2: SGDLS, YYNGEE. The V and J ends lost 0 bases and 0 bases respectively, with 10 bases between them. The CDR3 DNA reads as TGTGCCAGCAGCGTAGGGGACATCGCCTCCTACGAGCAGTACTTC. It codes for CASSVGDIASYEQYF.

The CDR3 DNA is TGTGCCAGCAGTCTAGGAAGCGAAGATACGCAGTATTTT. Its translation: CASSLGSEDTQYF. This rearrangement joins TRBV6-4 to TRBJ2-3; D is unresolved. Germline V gene data show CDR1 as MRHNA and CDR2 as SNTAGT. Trimming removed 5 bases from V and 5 bases from J, with 11 bases in between. CDR3 size: 13 residues.

The rearrangement joins TRBV5-1 to TRBJ1-2; D is undetermined. From germline, CDR1 is SGHRS and CDR2 YFSETQ. With 4 bases removed from V and 4 bases from J, the gap between germline ends came to 11 bases. This CDR3 is 13 amino acids long. This CDR3 reads CASSLDIGYGYTF. In DNA form, the CDR3 reads TGCGCCAGCAGCCTAGACATTGGCTATGGCTACACCTTC.

This chain uses TRBV7-2 with TRBJ2-5; 9 bases map to TRBD2. CDR1 is SGHTA and CDR2 is FQGNSA in the germline V gene. The junction had 4 bases not matched to a gene; V was cut back by 9 bases and J by 2 bases. The CDR3 loop spans 13 amino acids. This CDR3 reads CASNSGRQETQYF. CDR3 coding DNA: TGTGCCAGTAATAGCGGGAGACAAGAGACCCAGTACTTC.

The chain couples TRBV20-1 to TRBJ2-7; no definite D call. CDR1 and CDR2 from the germline V gene are DFQATT and SNEGSKA (reference sequence). CDR3 length equals 10 residues. Trimming took off 6 bases at V and 6 bases at J, with 9 bases between the two ends. The CDR3 DNA reads as TGCAGTGCCAGAAAAGTCGAGCAGTACTTC. Protein sequence: CSARKVEQYF.

The V gene is TRBV7-2, the J gene TRBJ2-5; no clear D. The CDR3 contains 13 residues. V was clipped by 5 bases and J by 5 bases, with 12 bases between them. Germline CDR1 and CDR2: SGHTA and FQGNSA. For the CDR3, the DNA is TGTGCCAGCAGCGTACCTTTTCTGGAGACCCAGTACTTC. Its translation is CASSVPFLETQYF. Based on the CDR3 plus reference TRBV7-2 and TRBJ2-5, the full variable domain is GAGVSQSPSNKVTEKGKDVELRCDPISGHTALYWYRQSLGQGLEFLIYFQGNSAPDKSGLPSDRFSAERTGGSVSTLTIQRTQQEDSAVYLCASSVPFLETQYFGPGTRLLVL.

This rearrangement joins TRBV5-4 to TRBJ2-5; TRBD2 matches at 15 bases. J gave up 5 bases and V 4 bases, and 12 bases lay outside the gene matches. Germline CDR1 and CDR2: SGHNT and YYREEE (reference sequence). This CDR3 region has 18 residues. For the CDR3, the DNA is TGTGCCAGCAGCCCCGCTAGGACTAGCGGGAGGGGCGGGGAGACCCAGTACTTC. Protein: CASSPARTSGRGGETQYF. Complete variable domain (other parts from reference TRBV5-4 and TRBJ2-5): ETGVTQSPTHLIKTRGQQVTLRCSSQSGHNTVSWYQQALGQGPQFIFQYYREEENGRGNFPPRFSGLQFPNYSSELNVNALELDDSALYLCASSPARTSGRGGETQYFGPGTRLLVL.

J is TRBJ2-7 and V is TRBV29-1; 7 bases are shared with TRBD2. CDR3 size: 15 residues. CDR1 is SQVTM and CDR2 is ANQGSEA in the germline V gene. V gave up 2 bases and J gave up 1 base; unmatched junction bases: 8. The CDR3 protein is CSVEMVLAESYEQYF. In DNA, the CDR3 is TGCAGCGTTGAAATGGTCCTAGCGGAGTCCTACGAGCAGTACTTC.

The rearrangement uses TRBV20-1 and TRBJ1-5; weak D call: TRBD1 (5 bases). V was clipped by 5 bases and J by 6 bases, with 8 bases between them. The CDR3 extends over 11 amino acids. Per germline, CDR1 DFQATT and CDR2 SNEGSKA (reference sequence). The CDR3 DNA is TGCAGTGCTGGGGGGTTTCAGCCCCAGCATTTT. It translates to CSAGGFQPQHF.

The genes are TRBV7-2 and TRBJ2-5; no clear D. The J call could be wrong; TRBJ2-7 is a better fit for the DNA end. The germline V gene has CDR1 SGHTA and CDR2 FQGNSA. This CDR3 has 13 residues. CDR3 region: CASSLSWAYEQYF. The CDR3 nucleotides are TGTGCCAGCAGCCTCAGTTGGGCCTACGAGCAGTACTTC.

The table lists this clone with a few counts. This sample also contains other DNA sequences that code for the same CDR3. This rearrangement joins TRBV7-9 to TRBJ2-5; D unclear. The CDR3 has 12 residues. Deletions cut 1 base from V and 5 bases from J, with 5 bases between. Per germline, CDR1 SEHNR and CDR2 FQNEAQ (reference sequence). The CDR3 loop is CASSLVRETQYF. CDR3 DNA: TGTGCCAGCAGCTTAGTGAGGGAGACCCAGTACTTC.

The chain carries TRBV4-1 and TRBJ1-2; TRBD1 matches 7 bases. V dropped 0 bases and J dropped 8; count of bases not matched to a gene: 9. Per the germline V gene, CDR1 is MGHRA and CDR2 is YSYEKL. This CDR3 has 15 residues. DNA for the CDR3: TGCGCCAGCAGCCAAGATCCGACCAGGGGGTTCGGCTACACCTTC. Amino acid sequence: CASSQDPTRGFGYTF.

The chain joins TRBV30 to TRBJ1-4, with 8 bases that match TRBD1. Looked up from germline, CDR1 is GTSNPN and CDR2 is SVGIG (reference sequence). Trimming cost V 3 bases and J 8 bases; bases outside gene matches: 2. The CDR3 has 12 amino acids. The CDR3 nucleotides are TGTGCCTGGAGCCGGACAGGGGAAAAACTGTTTTTT. This codes for CAWSRTGEKLFF.

Here the CDR3 DNA reads TGTGCCAGCTCACCAGTCCCTCAACATGAGCAGTTCTTC. Amino acid sequence: CASSPVPQHEQFF. This rearrangement joins TRBV18 to TRBJ2-1; unclear D gene. Germline loops: CDR1 KGHSH, CDR2 LQKENI. This CDR3 is built from 13 residues. Trimming took 2 bases from V and 8 from J, leaving 10 bases between them.

The V call is TRBV7-9, the J call TRBJ2-3; D call uncertain. The ends were cut back, 5 bases at V and 2 bases at J, with 11 bases in the middle. The CDR3 extends over 14 amino acids. Germline V gene lookup returns CDR1 SEHNR and CDR2 FQNEAQ (reference sequence). CDR3 loop: CASSDRAYTDTQYF. The CDR3 DNA reads TGTGCCAGCAGCGACCGGGCTTACACAGATACGCAGTATTTT.